Below, 9 T cell receptor beta chains from the same sample are listed, as sequenced in a study of patients and donors after allogeneic stem cell transplantation. TCRdb analysed the RT-PCR reads with MiXCR anew, one entry per CDR3 protein. In the table there are 28,000 or so distinct CDR3 sequences, nearly 7% of which are singletons. The specimen sequenced was blood, either unsorted or a sorted T cell fraction (not recorded which). The receptors come from a human donor who was either an allogeneic HSCT recipient or a stem cell or donor lymphocyte infusion donor (not recorded which). It is not recorded whose cells these are; they may come from a transplant donor.

The genes are TRBV5-1 and TRBJ2-1; 7 nucleotides match TRBD2. This CDR3 is built from 16 residues. Per germline, CDR1 SGHRS and CDR2 YFSETQ. V trimming: 4 bases; J trimming: 0 bases; junction bases outside the gene matches: 7. In DNA form, the CDR3 reads TGCGCCAGCAGCCAAGGGACTACTACCTCCTACAATGAGCAGTTCTTC. It translates to CASSQGTTTSYNEQFF.

This clonotype was counted between two and nine times. V gene TRBV6-6 combines with J gene TRBJ2-7, with D possibly TRBD1 on 5 matching bases. Trimming pared 0 bases from V and 0 bases from J, leaving 9 bases between. Germline V gives CDR1 MNHNY, CDR2 SVGAGI (reference sequence). The CDR3 contains 15 residues. The CDR3 DNA is TGTGCCAGCAGTTACTCCTACGACAGCTCCTACGAGCAGTACTTC. Its translation is CASSYSYDSSYEQYF.

In regard to this clonotype: This could be a read error, since a much larger clone is one nucleotide away. This chain joins TRBV12-3 or TRBV12-4 and TRBJ1-1; 7 bases are shared with TRBD1. This CDR3 region has 14 residues. This CDR3 is CACSPDRANTEAFF. CDR3 bases: TGTGCCTGCAGCCCAGACAGGGCGAACACTGAAGCTTTCTTT.

Comment on this clonotype: This could be a read error, since a much larger clone is one nucleotide away. V is TRBV25-1 and J is TRBJ2-5; TRBD2 matches at 11 bases. This CDR3 has 13 amino acids. In germline, CDR1 is MGHDK, CDR2 SYGVNS. The CDR3 here is CVSKGLAEETQYF. CDR3 DNA sequence: TGTGTCAGCAAGGGACTAGCGGAAGAGACCCAGTACTTC.

The genes are TRBV3-1 and TRBJ2-5, with D possibly being TRBD2 (6 bases). Germline CDR1 LGHDT, CDR2 YNNKEL (reference sequence). The CDR3 covers 15 residues. V was clipped by 8 bases and J by 2 bases, with 18 bases between them. CDR3 DNA: TGTGCCAGCCTATGGGCGGGAAACCCTCAAGAGACCCAGTACTTC. It encodes CASLWAGNPQETQYF.

This clonotype showed up many times. In nucleotides, the CDR3 is TGTGCCAGCAGTTTAGATAGGATTTATGGCTACACCTTC. This sequence encodes CASSLDRIYGYTF. V usage is TRBV12-3 or TRBV12-4 and J usage is TRBJ1-2, with unresolved D. The CDR3 length is 13 residues. The V end was cut by 1 base, the J end by 5 bases, with 8 bases between.

Many counts were recorded for this clonotype. The V gene is TRBV18, the J gene TRBJ2-5; 7 bases agree with TRBD2. The V segment lost 3 bases and the J segment 5 bases; nucleotides outside the gene matches: 6. The V gene's germline CDR1 is KGHSH and CDR2 LQKENI. The CDR3 has 14 residues. CDR3 residues: CASSPATGGETQYF. DNA for the CDR3: TGTGCCAGCTCACCGGCGACGGGAGGTGAGACCCAGTACTTC. Full variable domain (rest looked up from reference TRBV18 and TRBJ2-5): NAGVMQNPRHLVRRRGQEARLRCSPMKGHSHVYWYRQLPEEGLKFMVYLQKENIIDESGMPKERFSAEFPKEGPSILRIQQVVRGDSAAYFCASSPATGGETQYFGPGTRLLVL.

This clonotype appeared a few times. The rearrangement links TRBV9 to TRBJ2-1; 11 bases are a match to TRBD2. Germline CDR1 SGDLS, CDR2 YYNGEE. After removal of 1 base from V and 10 bases from J, the junction contained 7 bases not matched to a gene. This CDR3 contains 15 residues. The CDR3 DNA follows: TGTGCCAGCAGCGTATCAACTAGCGGGAGCAGGGAGCAGTTCTTC. This encodes CASSVSTSGSREQFF.

Ten or more counts support this clonotype. The chain recombines TRBV5-1 with TRBJ2-4; TRBD1 matches 9 bases. J lost 6 bases, V lost 0 bases, and 4 bases had no gene match. This CDR3 comprises 15 residues. CDR1 and CDR2 (germline): SGHRS, YFSETQ. The CDR3 spells CASSLALGQGNIQYF. The CDR3 region has the DNA TGCGCCAGCAGCTTGGCCCTGGGACAGGGAAACATTCAGTACTTC.